Each of the 27 T cell receptor beta chains below was sequenced from the same sample in a study of blood T cell repertoires in COVID-19. Profiled with immunoSEQ multiplex PCR; TCRdb holds only in-frame clones, not every one. There are roughly 110,000 clones in the sample; 65% to 75% occur only once, and 0.75% to 1% lies in the top ten. The specimen was peripheral blood. The receptor source for this set is a human donor with acute or convalescent COVID-19. The donor label of this sample is uncertain.

The chain employs TRBV3-1 (or the pseudogene TRBV3-2) and TRBJ1-6; perhaps TRBD1 as D (5 bases). The CDR3 is made up of 14 amino acids. V lost 4 bases and J 7 bases, leaving 11 bases between the germline ends. The germline V gene encodes CDR1 LGHDT and CDR2 YNNKEL (reference sequence). The CDR3 DNA reads TGTGCCAGCAGCCTAAAGGGGAGGAATTCACCCCTCCACTTT. It specifies CASSLKGRNSPLHF.

This clone showed up just a few times. The chain recombines TRBV9 with TRBJ2-5, with TRBD2 matching over 7 bases. V shed 0 bases, J shed 4 bases, and the junction held 3 bases outside the gene matches. Germline CDR1 SGDLS, CDR2 YYNGEE. This CDR3 comprises 14 residues. CDR3 coding DNA: TGTGCCAGCAGCGTAGGGTCTAGCGGAGAGACCCAGTACTTC. Its translation: CASSVGSSGETQYF. Full variable domain (rest looked up from reference TRBV9 and TRBJ2-5): DSGVTQTPKHLITATGQRVTLRCSPRSGDLSVYWYQQSLDQGLQFLIQYYNGEERAKGNILERFSAQQFPDLHSELNLSSLELGDSALYFCASSVGSSGETQYFGPGTRLLVL.

The chain employs TRBV13 and TRBJ1-4; D not certain. Trimming left V 5 bases short and J 7 bases short, with 14 bases between. The length of the CDR3 is 14 residues. Germline-derived CDR1 and CDR2 are PRHDT and FYEKMQ (reference sequence). CDR3 amino acids: CASSLRARGEKLFF. DNA for the CDR3: TGTGCCAGCAGCCTCCGGGCACGGGGTGAAAAACTGTTTTTT.

The V call is TRBV4-1, the J call TRBJ2-2, with TRBD1 as a possible D gene (6 bases). Germline V gene lookup returns CDR1 MGHRA and CDR2 YSYEKL. This CDR3 is built from 16 residues. Trimming stripped 8 bases from V and 0 bases from J, with 16 bases between. The CDR3 region has the DNA TGCGCCAGCCATGTTTCAGGGGCCACGAACACCGGGGAGCTGTTTTTT. Translation gives CASHVSGATNTGELFF.

This clone was counted only a few times. The chain recombines TRBV30 with TRBJ1-2; 7 bases agree with TRBD1. Germline V lookup: CDR1 GTSNPN, CDR2 SVGIG (reference sequence). V lost 5 bases, J lost 8 bases, and 5 bases stayed unmatched. This CDR3 spans 11 amino acids. This chain's CDR3 is CAWGTGDGYTF. CDR3 in DNA: TGTGCCTGGGGAACAGGGGACGGCTACACCTTC. The full variable domain, its missing parts supplied by reference TRBV30 and TRBJ1-2, is SQTIHQWPATLVQPVGSPLSLECTVEGTSNPNLYWYRQAAGRGLQLLFYSVGIGQISSEVPQNLSASRPQDRQFILSSKKLLLSDSGFYLCAWGTGDGYTFGSGTRLTVV.

The V call is TRBV10-2, the J call TRBJ2-7; D ambiguous. Germline assignment: CDR1 WSHSY and CDR2 SAAADI. The V and J ends lost 6 bases and 3 bases respectively, with 12 bases between them. CDR3 length: 13 residues. The CDR3, as DNA: TGCGCCAGCAGCGACACTTCCGGCTACGAGCAGTACTTC. It codes for CASSDTSGYEQYF.

Here the CDR3 reads CASSQDVAGLLNEKLFF. The CDR3, as DNA: TGCGCCAGCAGCCAAGATGTTGCCGGACTACTTAATGAAAAACTGTTTTTT. V gene TRBV4-1 combines with J gene TRBJ1-4; D is undetermined. The length of the CDR3 is 17 residues. The ends were cut back, 0 bases at V and 4 bases at J, with 15 bases in the middle. CDR1 is MGHRA and CDR2 is YSYEKL in the germline V gene.

The chain links TRBV7-3 to TRBJ2-3; 7 bases line up with TRBD2. This CDR3 is built from 15 residues. CDR1 and CDR2 from the germline V gene are SGHTA and FQGTGA. V lost 0 bases and J lost 1; bases outside the gene matches: 1. The DNA of the CDR3 is TGTGCCAGCAGCTTAACGGCGGGGGGCACAGATACGCAGTATTTT. Translated, it gives CASSLTAGGTDTQYF.

This sequence joins TRBV6-5 and TRBJ1-2; D possibly corresponds to TRBD1 (6 bases). The ends were cut back, 0 bases at V and 8 bases at J, with 10 bases in the middle. Germline V gives CDR1 MNHEY, CDR2 SVGAGI. CDR3 size: 13 residues. The CDR3 nucleotides read TGTGCCAGCAGTTACTCTAACAGGGACGGCTACACCTTC. Translated, it gives CASSYSNRDGYTF.

The V call is TRBV3-1 (or the pseudogene TRBV3-2), the J call TRBJ2-5; 8 nucleotides line up with TRBD1. The CDR3 extends over 16 amino acids. The germline gives CDR1 LGHDT, CDR2 YNNKEL (reference sequence). The J segment lost 1 base and the V segment lost 4 bases, leaving 8 bases of the junction unmatched. Here the CDR3 DNA reads TGTGCCAGCAGCCGGCTTTCGGGACAGGTCCAAGAGACCCAGTACTTC. Protein product: CASSRLSGQVQETQYF.

The chain employs TRBV6-5 and TRBJ1-2; D is unresolved. Germline CDR1 is MNHEY and CDR2 is SVGAGI. Trimming removed 7 bases from V and 3 bases from J, with 9 bases in between. The CDR3 covers 12 residues. CDR3 sequence: CASTAEYYGYTF. The CDR3, as DNA: TGTGCCAGCACGGCGGAGTACTATGGCTACACCTTC.

The rearrangement joins TRBV19 to TRBJ1-5; 7 bases fit TRBD1. Trimming took 5 bases from V and 1 from J; bases not matched to a gene: 5. The CDR3 totals 15 residues. Germline assignment: CDR1 LNHDA and CDR2 SQIVND (reference sequence). In DNA, the CDR3 is TGTGCCAGTAGTGGACTGGGACAGAGCAATCAGCCCCAGCATTTT. It specifies CASSGLGQSNQPQHF. Variable domain in full (rest from reference TRBV19 and TRBJ1-5): DGGITQSPKYLFRKEGQNVTLSCEQNLNHDAMYWYRQDPGQGLRLIYYSQIVNDFQKGDIAEGYSVSREKKESFPLTVTSAQKNPTAFYLCASSGLGQSNQPQHFGDGTRLSIL.

The chain recombines TRBV5-1 with TRBJ2-3, with TRBD1 matching over 10 bases. CDR1 is SGHRS, CDR2 YFSETQ, per germline. The CDR3 sequence is 17 residues long. V lost 3 bases and J lost 1; bases outside the gene matches: 8. The CDR3 loop reads CASSSRGGTGGTDTQYF. For the CDR3, the DNA is TGCGCCAGCAGCTCCAGGGGAGGGACAGGGGGCACAGATACGCAGTATTTT.

The chain is built from TRBV3-1 (or the pseudogene TRBV3-2) and TRBJ1-2, with D possibly matching TRBD1 (6 bases). Trimming cost V 2 bases and J 6 bases, with 13 bases left between them. Germline CDR1 reads LGHDT; CDR2 reads YNNKEL (reference sequence). This CDR3 has 14 residues. CDR3 sequence reads: CASSQSAGAHGYTF. Here the CDR3 DNA reads TGTGCCAGCAGCCAATCTGCGGGGGCGCATGGCTACACCTTC.

The chain carries TRBV9 and TRBJ2-5, with 9 bases lining up with TRBD2. This CDR3 is built from 16 residues. The junction had 10 bases not matched to a gene; V was cut back by 1 base and J by 6 bases. The germline gives CDR1 SGDLS, CDR2 YYNGEE. The CDR3 sequence: CASSVPLLAGRKTQYF. CDR3 DNA: TGTGCCAGCAGCGTACCGCTTCTAGCGGGGAGGAAGACCCAGTACTTC.

This chain uses TRBV6-6 with TRBJ2-1, with D possibly matching TRBD2 (6 bases). The CDR3 extends over 11 amino acids. In germline, CDR1 is MNHNY, CDR2 SVGAGI (reference sequence). V shed 7 bases and J shed 12 bases, with 13 bases lying between them. DNA for the CDR3: TGTGCCAGCACCTTAAGGGGAGGGCAGTTCTTC. Protein product: CASTLRGGQFF.

The gene calls are TRBV4-1 and TRBJ1-5; TRBD1 might be the D (5 bases). CDR3 length: 16 amino acids. The germline CDR1 and CDR2 sequences are MGHRA and YSYEKL. V was pared by 0 bases and J by 3 bases, with 12 bases between. CDR3 sequence reads: CASSQEGGANNQPQHF. The CDR3 DNA is TGCGCCAGCAGCCAAGAGGGAGGGGCGAACAATCAGCCCCAGCATTTT.

This clone was seen a single time. The chain has TRBV5-1 and TRBJ2-2, with D possibly being TRBD2 (8 bases). In germline, CDR1 is SGHRS, CDR2 YFSETQ. The V and J ends lost 2 bases and 4 bases respectively, with 12 bases between them. CDR3 size: 15 residues. CDR3 bases: TGCGCCAGCAGCTTTAGCGGGGACAGCACCGGGGAGCTGTTTTTT. It specifies CASSFSGDSTGELFF.

The chain employs TRBV5-5 and TRBJ1-2, with unresolved D. The CDR3 consists of 16 residues. Trimming took 4 bases from V and 2 from J, leaving 18 bases between them. CDR1 and CDR2 (germline): SGHKS, YYEKEE (reference sequence). The CDR3 bases are TGTGCCAGCAGCAAGCCGCGGGCCCTCGGGAACTATGGCTACACCTTC. This codes for CASSKPRALGNYGYTF.

This chain joins TRBV28 and TRBJ2-5; TRBD1 might be the D (6 bases). V lost 0 bases, J lost 5 bases, and 19 bases lay in between. The CDR3 runs to 17 residues. The germline V gene encodes CDR1 MDHEN and CDR2 SYDVKM. CDR3: CASSLWSGSPGVETQYF. As DNA, the CDR3 is TGTGCCAGCAGTTTATGGTCAGGCAGCCCAGGGGTGGAGACCCAGTACTTC.

This chain connects TRBV2 to TRBJ2-7, with D tentatively TRBD1 (5 bases). CDR1 and CDR2 (germline): SNHLY, FYNNEI. Trimming cost V 2 bases and J 0 bases, with 8 bases left between them. CDR3 length: 14 amino acids. CDR3 DNA: TGTGCCAGCAGTGAAACAGGCCGCTCCTACGAGCAGTACGTC. Amino acid sequence: CASSETGRSYEQYV.

V and J are TRBV6-5 and TRBJ1-5; D gene uncertain. Germline loops: CDR1 MNHEY, CDR2 SVGAGI. CDR3 length: 13 residues. The CDR3 coding sequence is TGTGCTACAGATGAACGGCTAAATCAGCCCCAGCATTTT. Its protein is CATDERLNQPQHF.

This chain connects TRBV6-1 to TRBJ1-5; weak D call: TRBD1 (6 bases). CDR1 and CDR2 from the germline V gene are MNHNS and SASEGT. This CDR3 contains 17 residues. Trimming took off 2 bases at V and 0 bases at J, with 14 bases between the two ends. CDR3 protein: CASSEKDSRHSNQPQHF. The CDR3 DNA sequence: TGTGCCAGCAGTGAAAAGGACAGTCGGCATAGCAATCAGCCCCAGCATTTT.

This clone was detected a few times. The chain has TRBV30 and TRBJ2-1, with TRBD2 matching over 7 bases. The CDR3 covers 16 residues. V was pared by 0 bases and J by 4 bases, with 9 bases of the junction left unmatched. In germline, CDR1 is GTSNPN, CDR2 SVGIG (reference sequence). CDR3 amino acids: CAWSVRAGRSYNEQFF. CDR3 bases: TGTGCCTGGAGTGTAAGGGCCGGGAGGAGTTACAATGAGCAGTTCTTC.

About this clone: At one boundary the junction diverges from the germline segment, which might be a read error. This sequence joins TRBV6-1 and TRBJ1-3, with D unclear. This CDR3 is built from 16 residues. CDR1 is MNHNS and CDR2 is SASEGT in the germline V gene. CDR3 loop: CASSQARQPYGNTIYF. For the CDR3, the DNA is TGTGCCAGCAGTCAAGCGAGGCAGCCTTATGGAAACACCATATATTTT.

This clone has a handful of counts. This chain uses TRBV7-2 with TRBJ2-5; D remains ambiguous. The CDR3 contains 15 residues. V dropped 6 bases and J dropped 1 base, with 15 bases sitting between them. Germline V gives CDR1 SGHTA, CDR2 FQGNSA. CDR3 residues: CASSKLRSSQETQYF. The DNA of the CDR3 is TGTGCCAGCAGTAAGCTAAGGTCTAGCCAAGAGACCCAGTACTTC.

The gene calls are TRBV24-1 and TRBJ2-3; TRBD2 matches at 7 bases. The germline V gene encodes CDR1 KGHDR and CDR2 SFDVKD. The CDR3 spans 13 residues. J lost 4 bases, V lost 9 bases, and 6 bases had no gene match. Here the CDR3 reads CATVGGSADTQYF. DNA of the CDR3: TGTGCCACCGTCGGGGGGAGCGCAGATACGCAGTATTTT.